Listed below are T cell receptor beta chains from one sample, sequenced in a study of control samples from healthy donors and cancer patients. Sequenced by immunoSEQ multiplex PCR; TCRdb stores in-frame clones only, minus some. The sample has over 110,000 clones; roughly 92% are singletons. Material for sequencing was blood. Every receptor here comes from a man aged 30-40 years in good health. Both conserved end residues are part of each CDR3. The D gene is left open where the match is weak. Expanded clones get a size class; other rows say once, few or many, or leave the size out.

clone_size: NA; j_call: TRBJ2-1; d_call: TRBD2; v_call: TRBV5-4; cdr3_nt: TGTGCCAGCAGCTCTAGCGGGAGGGGGGGTGAGCAGTTCTTC; cdr3_aa: CASSSSGRGGEQFF
clone_size: NA; j_call: TRBJ1-6; d_call: NA; v_call: TRBV3-1/TRBV3-2; cdr3_nt: TGTGCCAGCAGCCAATTTCCTTTTAATTCACCCCTCCACTTT; cdr3_aa: CASSQFPFNSPLHF
clone_size: NA; j_call: TRBJ2-7; d_call: TRBD1; v_call: TRBV5-1; cdr3_nt: TGCGCCAGCAGCTTGTCGGGGACAGGGGGCTACGAGCAGTACTTC; cdr3_aa: CASSLSGTGGYEQYF
clone_size: NA; j_call: TRBJ1-1; d_call: TRBD1; v_call: TRBV10-2; cdr3_nt: TGCGCCAGCAGTGACCACGGACAGGCAAACACTGAAGCTTTCTTT; cdr3_aa: CASSDHGQANTEAFF
clone_size: NA; j_call: TRBJ1-2; d_call: NA; v_call: TRBV5-4; cdr3_nt: TGTGCCAGCAGCTTCGGCCAGAACTATGGCTACACCTTC; cdr3_aa: CASSFGQNYGYTF
clone_size: NA; j_call: TRBJ1-5; d_call: TRBD1; v_call: TRBV28; cdr3_nt: TGTGCCAGCAGTCCCGGGACAGGGGACAATCAGCCCCAGCATTTT; cdr3_aa: CASSPGTGDNQPQHF
clone_size: NA; j_call: TRBJ2-3; d_call: TRBD2; v_call: TRBV5-4; cdr3_nt: TGTGCCAGCAGCTTGGGCGGGAGGACAGATACGCAGTATTTT; cdr3_aa: CASSLGGRTDTQYF
clone_size: NA; j_call: TRBJ1-3; d_call: NA; v_call: TRBV19; cdr3_nt: TGTGCCATGCACTCAGGGGAGTTAGGAAGGGACGCTGGAAACACCATATATTTT; cdr3_aa: CAMHSGELGRDAGNTIYF
clone_size: NA; j_call: TRBJ2-2; d_call: TRBD2; v_call: TRBV30; cdr3_nt: TGTGCCTGGATGGGACTAGCGGGAGTAAACACCGGGGAGCTGTTTTTT; cdr3_aa: CAWMGLAGVNTGELFF
clone_size: NA; j_call: TRBJ1-5; d_call: NA; v_call: TRBV24-1; cdr3_nt: TGTGCCACCAGTGATTTGGGGAGAAATCAGCCCCAGCATTTT; cdr3_aa: CATSDLGRNQPQHF
clone_size: NA; j_call: TRBJ1-3; d_call: TRBD1; v_call: TRBV28; cdr3_nt: TGTGCCAGCATCACAGGGGGCGCGGCGTCTGGAAACACCATATATTTT; cdr3_aa: CASITGGAASGNTIYF
clone_size: NA; j_call: TRBJ2-5; d_call: NA; v_call: TRBV7-2; cdr3_nt: TGTGCCAGCACTGGGGGCGAGACCCAGTACTTC; cdr3_aa: CASTGGETQYF
clone_size: NA; j_call: TRBJ2-5; d_call: NA; v_call: TRBV5-4; cdr3_nt: TGTGCCAGCAGCGTCTTGAGGGAGACCCAGTACTTC; cdr3_aa: CASSVLRETQYF
clone_size: once; j_call: TRBJ2-7; d_call: TRBD2; v_call: TRBV10-3; cdr3_nt: TGTGCCATCAGTGAGTCGACCGGGACTAGCGGGACCAACTACGAGCAGTACTTC; cdr3_aa: CAISESTGTSGTNYEQYF
clone_size: NA; j_call: TRBJ2-2; d_call: TRBD2; v_call: TRBV28; cdr3_nt: TGTGCCAGCAGTTCTCCGGGACTAGCGGGAGTGTCGGGGGAGCTGTTTTTT; cdr3_aa: CASSSPGLAGVSGELFF
clone_size: NA; j_call: TRBJ1-2; d_call: NA; v_call: TRBV18; cdr3_nt: TGTGCCAGCTCACCCCCGACGGCCTCTAACTATGGCTACACCTTC; cdr3_aa: CASSPPTASNYGYTF
clone_size: NA; j_call: TRBJ1-2; d_call: TRBD1; v_call: TRBV6-4; cdr3_nt: TGTGCCAGCAGAGGGGACAGGGAATTGGATGGCTACACCTTC; cdr3_aa: CASRGDRELDGYTF
clone_size: NA; j_call: TRBJ1-1; d_call: NA; v_call: TRBV29-1; cdr3_nt: TGCAGCGTTGAAACGAACACTGAAGCTTTCTTT; cdr3_aa: CSVETNTEAFF
clone_size: NA; j_call: TRBJ2-3; d_call: NA; v_call: TRBV6-4; cdr3_nt: TGTGCCAGCAGTGTTGGAGACACAGATACGCAGTATTTT; cdr3_aa: CASSVGDTDTQYF
clone_size: NA; j_call: TRBJ2-3; d_call: NA; v_call: TRBV7-2; cdr3_nt: TGTGCCAGCAGCTTAATAGATACGCAGTATTTT; cdr3_aa: CASSLIDTQYF
clone_size: NA; j_call: TRBJ2-2; d_call: NA; v_call: TRBV11-2; cdr3_nt: TGTGCCAGCAGTCCTATAAGGAACACCGGGGAGCTGTTTTTT; cdr3_aa: CASSPIRNTGELFF
clone_size: NA; j_call: TRBJ2-1; d_call: NA; v_call: TRBV15; cdr3_nt: TGTGCCACCAGCCCCTTTATGAGCCTCTCCTACAATGAGCAGTTCTTC; cdr3_aa: CATSPFMSLSYNEQFF
clone_size: NA; j_call: TRBJ2-3; d_call: TRBD2; v_call: TRBV10-3; cdr3_nt: TGTGCCATCAGTGAAGGCCTAGCGGGAGGGCGGCGTGCAGATACGCAGTATTTT; cdr3_aa: CAISEGLAGGRRADTQYF
clone_size: NA; j_call: TRBJ1-1; d_call: TRBD1; v_call: TRBV19; cdr3_nt: TGTGCCAGTAGTTTGAAACAGGGGAGGACTGAAGCTTTCTTT; cdr3_aa: CASSLKQGRTEAFF
clone_size: NA; j_call: TRBJ2-3; d_call: NA; v_call: TRBV2; cdr3_nt: TGTGCCAGCAGAGATGGGCGGTCTAGCACAGATACGCAGTATTTT; cdr3_aa: CASRDGRSSTDTQYF
clone_size: NA; j_call: TRBJ1-5; d_call: NA; v_call: TRBV4-1; cdr3_nt: TGCGCCAGCAGCCAAGTCTTTGGGGGCAATCAGCCCCAGCATTTT; cdr3_aa: CASSQVFGGNQPQHF
clone_size: once; j_call: TRBJ1-5; d_call: TRBD1; v_call: TRBV5-1; cdr3_nt: TGCGCCAGCAGCCCACAGGGGGGCGGGCAGCCCCAGCATTTT; cdr3_aa: CASSPQGGGQPQHF